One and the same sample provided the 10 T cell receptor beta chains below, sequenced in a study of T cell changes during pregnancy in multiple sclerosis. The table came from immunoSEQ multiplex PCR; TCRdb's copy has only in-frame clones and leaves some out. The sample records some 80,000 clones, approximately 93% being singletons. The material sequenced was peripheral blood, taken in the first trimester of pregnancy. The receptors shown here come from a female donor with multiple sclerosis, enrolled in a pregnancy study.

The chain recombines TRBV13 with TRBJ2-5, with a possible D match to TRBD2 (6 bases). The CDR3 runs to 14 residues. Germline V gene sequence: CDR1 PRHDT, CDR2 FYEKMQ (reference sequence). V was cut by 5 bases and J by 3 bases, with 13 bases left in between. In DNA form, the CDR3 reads TGTGCCAGCAGCCTGGGAGGTTGGAAAGAGACCCAGTACTTC. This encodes CASSLGGWKETQYF.

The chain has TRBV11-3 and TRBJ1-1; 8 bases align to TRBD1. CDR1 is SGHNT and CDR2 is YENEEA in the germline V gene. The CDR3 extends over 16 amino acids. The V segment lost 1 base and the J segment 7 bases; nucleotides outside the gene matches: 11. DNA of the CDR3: TGTGCCAGCAGCTTAGTTGTGACAGGGGTACAGCATGAAGCTTTCTTT. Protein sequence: CASSLVVTGVQHEAFF.

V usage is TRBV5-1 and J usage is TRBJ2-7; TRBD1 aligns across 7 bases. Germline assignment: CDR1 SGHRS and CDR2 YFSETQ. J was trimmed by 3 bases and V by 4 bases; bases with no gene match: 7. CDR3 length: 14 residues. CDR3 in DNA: TGCGCCAGCAGCCTGACAGGGTTACTCTACGAGCAGTACTTC. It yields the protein CASSLTGLLYEQYF. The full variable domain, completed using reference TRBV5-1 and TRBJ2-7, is KAGVTQTPRYLIKTRGQQVTLSCSPISGHRSVSWYQQTPGQGLQFLFEYFSETQRNKGNFPGRFSGRQFSNSRSEMNVSTLELGDSALYLCASSLTGLLYEQYFGPGTRLTVT.

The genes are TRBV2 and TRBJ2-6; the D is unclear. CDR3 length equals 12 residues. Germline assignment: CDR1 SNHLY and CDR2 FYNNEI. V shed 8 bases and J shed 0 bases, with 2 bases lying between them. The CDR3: CASHSGANVLTF. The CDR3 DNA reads TGTGCCAGCCACTCTGGGGCCAACGTCCTGACTTTC.

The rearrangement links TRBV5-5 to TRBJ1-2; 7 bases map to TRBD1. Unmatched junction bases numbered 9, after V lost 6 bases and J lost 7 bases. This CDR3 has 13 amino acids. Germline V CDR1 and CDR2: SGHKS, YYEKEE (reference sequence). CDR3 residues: CASTLDRESGYTF. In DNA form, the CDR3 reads TGTGCCAGCACCCTTGACAGGGAGAGTGGCTACACCTTC. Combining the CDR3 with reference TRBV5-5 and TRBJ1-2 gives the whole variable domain DAGVTQSPTHLIKTRGQQVTLRCSPISGHKSVSWYQQVLGQGPQFIFQYYEKEERGRGNFPDRFSARQFPNYSSELNVNALLLGDSALYLCASTLDRESGYTFGSGTRLTVV.

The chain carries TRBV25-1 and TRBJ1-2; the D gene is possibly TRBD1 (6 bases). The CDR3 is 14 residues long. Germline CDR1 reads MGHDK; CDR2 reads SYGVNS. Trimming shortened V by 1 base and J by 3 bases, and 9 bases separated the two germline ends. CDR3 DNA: TGTGCCAGCAGTGAATCACAGGGTTACTATGGCTACACCTTC. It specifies CASSESQGYYGYTF.

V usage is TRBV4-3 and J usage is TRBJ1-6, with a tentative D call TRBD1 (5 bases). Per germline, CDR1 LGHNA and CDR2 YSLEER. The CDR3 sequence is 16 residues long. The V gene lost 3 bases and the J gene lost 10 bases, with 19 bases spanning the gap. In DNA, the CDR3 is TGCGCCAGCAGCCACCGGGGGGGGTGGGGCAAATCACCCCTCCACTTT. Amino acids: CASSHRGGWGKSPLHF.

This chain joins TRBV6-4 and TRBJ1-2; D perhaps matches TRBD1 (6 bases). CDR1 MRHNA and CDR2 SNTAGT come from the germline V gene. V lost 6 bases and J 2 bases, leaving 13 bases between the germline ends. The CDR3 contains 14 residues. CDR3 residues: CASSPGDLNYGYTF. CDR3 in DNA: TGTGCCAGCAGCCCAGGGGATCTAAACTATGGCTACACCTTC.

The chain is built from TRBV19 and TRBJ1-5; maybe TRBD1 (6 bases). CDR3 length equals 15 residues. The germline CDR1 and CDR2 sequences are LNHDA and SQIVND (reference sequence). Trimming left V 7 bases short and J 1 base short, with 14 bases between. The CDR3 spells CASMSRTVSNQPQHF. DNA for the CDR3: TGTGCCAGTATGAGTCGGACAGTGAGCAATCAGCCCCAGCATTTT.

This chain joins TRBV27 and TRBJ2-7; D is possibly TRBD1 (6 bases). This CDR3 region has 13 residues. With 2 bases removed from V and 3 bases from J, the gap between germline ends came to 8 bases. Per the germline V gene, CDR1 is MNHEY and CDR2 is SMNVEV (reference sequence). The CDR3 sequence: CASSLGTNYEQYF. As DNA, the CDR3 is TGTGCCAGCAGTTTAGGGACAAACTACGAGCAGTACTTC.